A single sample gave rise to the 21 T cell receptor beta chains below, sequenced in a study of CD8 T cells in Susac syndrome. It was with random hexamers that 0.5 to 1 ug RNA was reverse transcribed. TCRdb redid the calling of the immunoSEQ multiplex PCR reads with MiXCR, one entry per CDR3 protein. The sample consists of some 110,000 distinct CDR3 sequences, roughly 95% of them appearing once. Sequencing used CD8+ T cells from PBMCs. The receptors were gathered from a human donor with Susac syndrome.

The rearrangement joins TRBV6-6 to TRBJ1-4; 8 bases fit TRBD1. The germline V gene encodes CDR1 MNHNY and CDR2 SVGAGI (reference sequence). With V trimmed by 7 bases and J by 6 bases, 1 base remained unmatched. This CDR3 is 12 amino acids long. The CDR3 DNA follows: TGTGCCAGCAACAGGGGGGATGAAAAACTGTTTTTT. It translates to CASNRGDEKLFF.

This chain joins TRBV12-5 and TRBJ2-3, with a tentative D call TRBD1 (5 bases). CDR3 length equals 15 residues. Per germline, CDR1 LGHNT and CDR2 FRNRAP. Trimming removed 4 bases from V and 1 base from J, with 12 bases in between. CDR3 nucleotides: TGTGCTAGTGGTTCCATGGACATACGCACAGATACGCAGTATTTT. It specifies CASGSMDIRTDTQYF.

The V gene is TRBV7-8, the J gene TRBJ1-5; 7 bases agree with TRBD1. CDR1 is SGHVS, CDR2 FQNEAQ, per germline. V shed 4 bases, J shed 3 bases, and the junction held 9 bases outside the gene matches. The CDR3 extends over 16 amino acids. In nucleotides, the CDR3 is TGTGCCAGCAGCTCCGCTGGACAGGTGACCAATCAGCCCCAGCATTTT. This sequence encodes CASSSAGQVTNQPQHF.

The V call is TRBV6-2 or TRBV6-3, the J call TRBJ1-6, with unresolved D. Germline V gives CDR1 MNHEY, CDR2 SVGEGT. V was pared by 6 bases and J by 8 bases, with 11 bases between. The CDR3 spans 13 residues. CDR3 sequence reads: CASSYSGHSPLHF. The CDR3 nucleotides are TGTGCCAGCAGCTACAGCGGGCATTCACCCCTCCACTTT.

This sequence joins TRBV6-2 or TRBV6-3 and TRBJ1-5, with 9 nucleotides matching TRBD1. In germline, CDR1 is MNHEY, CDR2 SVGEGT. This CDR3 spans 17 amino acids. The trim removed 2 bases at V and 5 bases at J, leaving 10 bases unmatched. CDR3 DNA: TGTGCCAGCAGTTACAACAGGGGGCTGCCTGGGGATCAGCCCCAGCATTTT. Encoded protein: CASSYNRGLPGDQPQHF.

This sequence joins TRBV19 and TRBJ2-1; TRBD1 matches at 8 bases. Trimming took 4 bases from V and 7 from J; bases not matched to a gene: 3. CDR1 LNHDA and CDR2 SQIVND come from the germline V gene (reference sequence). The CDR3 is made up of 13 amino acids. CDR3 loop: CASSKGQANEQFF. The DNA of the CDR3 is TGTGCCAGTAGTAAGGGACAGGCGAATGAGCAGTTCTTC.

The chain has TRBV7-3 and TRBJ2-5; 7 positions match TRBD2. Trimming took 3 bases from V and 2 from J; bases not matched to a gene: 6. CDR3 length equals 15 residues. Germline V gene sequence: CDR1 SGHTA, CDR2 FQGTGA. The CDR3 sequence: CASSLTGGGQETQYF. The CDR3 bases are TGTGCCAGCAGCTTGACGGGGGGTGGGCAAGAGACCCAGTACTTC.

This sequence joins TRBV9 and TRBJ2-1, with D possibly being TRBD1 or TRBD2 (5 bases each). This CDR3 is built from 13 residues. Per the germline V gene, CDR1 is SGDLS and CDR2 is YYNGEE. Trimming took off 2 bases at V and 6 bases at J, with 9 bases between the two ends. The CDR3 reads CASSVGTGNEQFF. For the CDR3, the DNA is TGTGCCAGCAGCGTCGGGACGGGCAATGAGCAGTTCTTC.

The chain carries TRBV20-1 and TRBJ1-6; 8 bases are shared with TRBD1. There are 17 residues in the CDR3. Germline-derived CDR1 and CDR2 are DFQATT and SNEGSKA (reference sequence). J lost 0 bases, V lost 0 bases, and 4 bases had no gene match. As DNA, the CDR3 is TGCAGTGCTAGAGATCAGGGGGCGAGCTCCTATAATTCACCCCTCCACTTT. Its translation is CSARDQGASSYNSPLHF.

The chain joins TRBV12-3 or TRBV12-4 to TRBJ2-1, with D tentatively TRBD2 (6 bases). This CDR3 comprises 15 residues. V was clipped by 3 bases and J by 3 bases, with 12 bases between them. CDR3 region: CASSFRRGDYNEQFF. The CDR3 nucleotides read TGTGCCAGCAGTTTTCGGCGGGGCGACTACAATGAGCAGTTCTTC.

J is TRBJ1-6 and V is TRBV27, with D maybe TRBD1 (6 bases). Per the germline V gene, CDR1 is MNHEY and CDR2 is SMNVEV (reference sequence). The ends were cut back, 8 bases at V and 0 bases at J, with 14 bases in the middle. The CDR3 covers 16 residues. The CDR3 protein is CASGPDRSSYNSPLHF. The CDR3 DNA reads TGTGCCAGCGGGCCAGACAGGAGCTCCTATAATTCACCCCTCCACTTT.

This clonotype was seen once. The chain's CDR3 is CASSVDYSRNQPQHF. As DNA, the CDR3 is TGTGCCAGCAGCGTAGACTACAGTCGCAATCAGCCCCAGCATTTT. The rearrangement links TRBV9 to TRBJ1-5; D not resolved. This CDR3 region has 15 residues. CDR1 and CDR2 (germline): SGDLS, YYNGEE. Trimming left V 0 bases short and J 2 bases short, with 9 bases between.

The CDR3 region has the DNA TGCAGCGTTGTTTGGGCCTCTGGGGCCAACGTCCTGACTTTC. Its translation is CSVVWASGANVLTF. The V and J genes are TRBV29-1 and TRBJ2-6; D not certain. V lost 4 bases, J lost 0 bases, and 7 bases lay in between. CDR3 length: 14 residues. Germline CDR1 and CDR2: SQVTM and ANQGSEA. Variable domain in full (rest from reference TRBV29-1 and TRBJ2-6): SAVISQKPSRDICQRGTSLTIQCQVDSQVTMMFWYRQQPGQSLTLIATANQGSEATYESGFVIDKFPISRPNLTFSTLTVSNMSPEDSSIYLCSVVWASGANVLTFGAGSRLTVL.

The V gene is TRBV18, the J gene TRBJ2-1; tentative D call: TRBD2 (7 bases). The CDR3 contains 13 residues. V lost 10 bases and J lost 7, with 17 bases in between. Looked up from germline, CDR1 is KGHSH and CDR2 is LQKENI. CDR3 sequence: CATTPEGGNEQFF. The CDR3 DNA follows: TGTGCCACTACCCCGGAGGGGGGGAATGAGCAGTTCTTC.

In DNA form, the CDR3 reads TGTGCCACTACCCCCGCGGGCGGGATGAACACTGAAGCTTTCTTT. This encodes CATTPAGGMNTEAFF. The chain recombines TRBV27 with TRBJ1-1, with no clear D. V shed 10 bases and J shed 0 bases, with 18 bases lying between them. This CDR3 comprises 15 residues. Germline assignment: CDR1 MNHEY and CDR2 SMNVEV (reference sequence).

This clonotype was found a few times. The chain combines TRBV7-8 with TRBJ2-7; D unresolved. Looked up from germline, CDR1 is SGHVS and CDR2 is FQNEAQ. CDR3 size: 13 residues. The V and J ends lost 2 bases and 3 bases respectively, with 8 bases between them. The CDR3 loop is CASSLTQGYEQYF. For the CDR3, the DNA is TGTGCCAGCAGCTTAACACAAGGCTACGAGCAGTACTTC.

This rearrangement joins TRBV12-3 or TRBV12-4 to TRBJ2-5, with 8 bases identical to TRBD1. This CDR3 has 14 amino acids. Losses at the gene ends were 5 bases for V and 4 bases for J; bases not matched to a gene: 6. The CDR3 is CASSPDRGRETQYF. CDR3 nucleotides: TGTGCCAGCAGTCCCGACAGGGGACGAGAGACCCAGTACTTC.

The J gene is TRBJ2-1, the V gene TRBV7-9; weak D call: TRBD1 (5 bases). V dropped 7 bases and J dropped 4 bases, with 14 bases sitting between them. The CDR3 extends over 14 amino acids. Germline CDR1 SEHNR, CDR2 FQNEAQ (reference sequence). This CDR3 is CASTAITGYNEQFF. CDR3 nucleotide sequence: TGTGCCAGCACCGCGATCACAGGTTACAATGAGCAGTTCTTC. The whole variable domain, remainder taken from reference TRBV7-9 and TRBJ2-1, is DTGVSQNPRHKITKRGQNVTFRCDPISEHNRLYWYRQTLGQGPEFLTYFQNEAQLEKSRLLSDRFSAERPKGSFSTLEIQRTEQGDSAMYLCASTAITGYNEQFFGPGTRLTVL.

CDR3 residues: CASSQEVGTGETQYF. The CDR3 nucleotides read TGTGCCAGCAGCCAAGAGGTGGGGACGGGGGAGACCCAGTACTTC. V and J are TRBV4-2 and TRBJ2-5; D is possibly TRBD1 or TRBD2 (5 bases each). Trimming stripped 0 bases from V and 5 bases from J, with 13 bases between. The CDR3 covers 15 residues. Germline loops: CDR1 LGHNA, CDR2 YNFKEQ.

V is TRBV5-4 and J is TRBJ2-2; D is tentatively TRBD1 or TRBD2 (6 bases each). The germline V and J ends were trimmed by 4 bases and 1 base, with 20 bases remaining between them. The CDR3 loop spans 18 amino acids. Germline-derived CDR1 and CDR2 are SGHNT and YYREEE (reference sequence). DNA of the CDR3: TGTGCCAGCAGCCCAGCCGAACCGGGGGCCTGGAACACCGGGGAGCTGTTTTTT. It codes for CASSPAEPGAWNTGELFF.

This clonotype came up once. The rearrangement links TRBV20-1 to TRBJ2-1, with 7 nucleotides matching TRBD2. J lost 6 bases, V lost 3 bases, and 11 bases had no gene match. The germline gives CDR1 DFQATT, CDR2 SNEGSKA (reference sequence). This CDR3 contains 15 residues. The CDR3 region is CSASSLADLGNEQFF. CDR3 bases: TGCAGTGCTAGCTCCCTAGCGGACTTGGGCAATGAGCAGTTCTTC.